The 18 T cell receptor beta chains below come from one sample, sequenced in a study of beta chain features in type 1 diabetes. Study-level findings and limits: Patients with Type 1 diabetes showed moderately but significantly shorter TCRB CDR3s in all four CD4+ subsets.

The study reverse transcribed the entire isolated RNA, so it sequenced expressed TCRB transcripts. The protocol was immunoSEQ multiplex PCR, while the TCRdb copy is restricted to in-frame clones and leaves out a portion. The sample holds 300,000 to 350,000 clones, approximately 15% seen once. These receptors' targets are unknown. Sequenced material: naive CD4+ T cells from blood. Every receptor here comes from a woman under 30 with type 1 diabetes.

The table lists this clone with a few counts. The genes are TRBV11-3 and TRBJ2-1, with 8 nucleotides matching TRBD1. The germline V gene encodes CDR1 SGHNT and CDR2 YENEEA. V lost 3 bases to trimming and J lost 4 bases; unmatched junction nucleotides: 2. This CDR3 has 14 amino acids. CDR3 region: CASSLRQGYNEQFF. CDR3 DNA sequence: TGTGCCAGCAGCTTGAGACAGGGGTACAATGAGCAGTTCTTC.

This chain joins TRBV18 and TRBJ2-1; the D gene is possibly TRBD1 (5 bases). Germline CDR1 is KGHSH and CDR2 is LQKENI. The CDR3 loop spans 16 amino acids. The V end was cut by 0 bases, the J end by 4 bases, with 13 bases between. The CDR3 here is CASSPPRQTKYNEQFF. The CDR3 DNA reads TGTGCCAGCTCACCACCGCGACAGACCAAATACAATGAGCAGTTCTTC.

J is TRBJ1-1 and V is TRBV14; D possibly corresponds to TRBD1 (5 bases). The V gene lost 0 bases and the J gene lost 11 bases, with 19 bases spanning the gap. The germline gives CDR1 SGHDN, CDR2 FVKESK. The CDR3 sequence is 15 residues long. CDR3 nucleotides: TGTGCCAGCAGCCAAGAAACCCCAGGGAAGGCGTCGGCTTTCTTT. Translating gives CASSQETPGKASAFF. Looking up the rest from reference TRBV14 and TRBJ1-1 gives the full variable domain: EAGVTQFPSHSVIEKGQTVTLRCDPISGHDNLYWYRRVMGKEIKFLLHFVKESKQDESGMPNNRFLAERTGGTYSTLKVQPAELEDSGVYFCASSQETPGKASAFFGQGTRLTVV.

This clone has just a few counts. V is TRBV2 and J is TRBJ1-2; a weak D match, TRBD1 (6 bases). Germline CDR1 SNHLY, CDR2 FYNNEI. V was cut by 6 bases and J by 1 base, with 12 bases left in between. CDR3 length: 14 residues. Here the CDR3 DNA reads TGTGCCAGCAGCGGACAGTTATTTAACTATGGCTACACCTTC. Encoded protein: CASSGQLFNYGYTF.

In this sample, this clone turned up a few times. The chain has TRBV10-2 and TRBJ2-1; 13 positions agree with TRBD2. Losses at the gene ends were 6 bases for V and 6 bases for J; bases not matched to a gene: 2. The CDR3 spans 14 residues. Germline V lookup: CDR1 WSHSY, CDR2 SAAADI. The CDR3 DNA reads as TGCGCCAGCAGCGGACTAGCGGGAGTCAATGAGCAGTTCTTC. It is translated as CASSGLAGVNEQFF.

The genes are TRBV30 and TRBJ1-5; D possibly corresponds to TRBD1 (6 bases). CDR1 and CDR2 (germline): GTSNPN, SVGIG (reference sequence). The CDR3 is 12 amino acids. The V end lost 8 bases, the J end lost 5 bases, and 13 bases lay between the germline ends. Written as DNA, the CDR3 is TGTGCCGGAAACTACAGGGATCAGCCCCAGCATTTT. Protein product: CAGNYRDQPQHF. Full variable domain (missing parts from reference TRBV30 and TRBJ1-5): SQTIHQWPATLVQPVGSPLSLECTVEGTSNPNLYWYRQAAGRGLQLLFYSVGIGQISSEVPQNLSASRPQDRQFILSSKKLLLSDSGFYLCAGNYRDQPQHFGDGTRLSIL.

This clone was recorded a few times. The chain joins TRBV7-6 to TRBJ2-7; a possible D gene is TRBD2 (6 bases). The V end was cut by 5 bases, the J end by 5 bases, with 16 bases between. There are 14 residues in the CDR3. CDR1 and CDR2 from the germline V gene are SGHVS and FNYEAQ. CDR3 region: CASSTARGNDEQYV. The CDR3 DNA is TGTGCCAGCAGCACCGCTCGGGGGAACGACGAGCAGTACGTC.

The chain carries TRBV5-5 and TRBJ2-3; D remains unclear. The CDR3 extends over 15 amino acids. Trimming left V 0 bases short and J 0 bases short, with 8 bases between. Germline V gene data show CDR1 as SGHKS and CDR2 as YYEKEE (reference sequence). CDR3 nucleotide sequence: TGTGCCAGCAGCTTGGGGCCGACTAGCACAGATACGCAGTATTTT. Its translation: CASSLGPTSTDTQYF.

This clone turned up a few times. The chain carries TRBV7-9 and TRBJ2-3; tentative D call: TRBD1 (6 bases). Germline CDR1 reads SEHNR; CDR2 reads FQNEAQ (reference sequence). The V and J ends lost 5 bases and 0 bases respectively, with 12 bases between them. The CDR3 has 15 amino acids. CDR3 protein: CASSNRAPSTDTQYF. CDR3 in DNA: TGTGCCAGCAGCAACAGGGCCCCCAGCACAGATACGCAGTATTTT.

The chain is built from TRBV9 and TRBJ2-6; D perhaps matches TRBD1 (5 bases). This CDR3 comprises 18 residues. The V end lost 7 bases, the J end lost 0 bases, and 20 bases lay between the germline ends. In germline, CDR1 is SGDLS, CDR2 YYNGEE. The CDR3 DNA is TGTGCCAGCCCAATCCGGCACAGGAGATACTCTGGGGCCAACGTCCTGACTTTC. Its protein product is CASPIRHRRYSGANVLTF.

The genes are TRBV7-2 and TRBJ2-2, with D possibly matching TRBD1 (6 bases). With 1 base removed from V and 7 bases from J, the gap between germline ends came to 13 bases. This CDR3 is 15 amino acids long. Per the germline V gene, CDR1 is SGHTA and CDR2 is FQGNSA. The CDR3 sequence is CASSLEGGVGGELFF. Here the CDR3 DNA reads TGTGCCAGCAGCTTAGAAGGGGGAGTGGGCGGGGAGCTGTTTTTT.

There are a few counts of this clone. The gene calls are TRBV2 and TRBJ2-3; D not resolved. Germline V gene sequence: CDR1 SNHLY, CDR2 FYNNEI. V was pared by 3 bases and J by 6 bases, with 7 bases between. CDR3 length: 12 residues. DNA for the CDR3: TGTGCCAGCAGTGACACCGCGGATACGCAGTATTTT. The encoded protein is CASSDTADTQYF.

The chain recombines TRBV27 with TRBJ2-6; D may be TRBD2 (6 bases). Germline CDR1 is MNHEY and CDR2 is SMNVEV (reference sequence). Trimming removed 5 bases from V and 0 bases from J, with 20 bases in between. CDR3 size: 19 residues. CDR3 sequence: CASSSLMGLSRSGANVLTF. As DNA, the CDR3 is TGTGCCAGCAGTAGTTTGATGGGACTGTCCCGCTCTGGGGCCAACGTCCTGACTTTC.

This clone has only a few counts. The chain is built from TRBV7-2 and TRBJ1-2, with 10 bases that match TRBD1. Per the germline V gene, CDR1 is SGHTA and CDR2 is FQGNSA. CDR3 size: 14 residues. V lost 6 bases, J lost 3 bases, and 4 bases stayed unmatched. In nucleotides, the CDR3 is TGTGCCAGCAGTCCGACAGGGGGCGACTATGGCTACACCTTC. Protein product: CASSPTGGDYGYTF.

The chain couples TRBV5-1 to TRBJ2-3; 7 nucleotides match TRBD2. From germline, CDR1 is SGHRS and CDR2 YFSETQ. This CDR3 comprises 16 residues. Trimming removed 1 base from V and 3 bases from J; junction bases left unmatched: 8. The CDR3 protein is CASSLSPGLVTDTQYF. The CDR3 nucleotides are TGCGCCAGCAGCTTGTCACCCGGACTAGTTACAGATACGCAGTATTTT.

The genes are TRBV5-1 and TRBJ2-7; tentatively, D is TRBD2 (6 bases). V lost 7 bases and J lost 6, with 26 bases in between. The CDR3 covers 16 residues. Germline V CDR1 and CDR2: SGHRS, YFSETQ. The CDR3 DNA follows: TGCGCCAGCTTCCATGAAGAAGGAGGGCCGTGGGGCGAGCAGTACGTC. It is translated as CASFHEEGGPWGEQYV.

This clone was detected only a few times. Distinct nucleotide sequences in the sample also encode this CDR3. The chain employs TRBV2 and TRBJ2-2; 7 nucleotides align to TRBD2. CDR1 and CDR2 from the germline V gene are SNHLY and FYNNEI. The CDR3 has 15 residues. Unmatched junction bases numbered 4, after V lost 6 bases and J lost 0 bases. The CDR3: CASRGGTTNTGELFF. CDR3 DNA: TGTGCCAGCAGGGGGGGGACTACGAACACCGGGGAGCTGTTTTTT.

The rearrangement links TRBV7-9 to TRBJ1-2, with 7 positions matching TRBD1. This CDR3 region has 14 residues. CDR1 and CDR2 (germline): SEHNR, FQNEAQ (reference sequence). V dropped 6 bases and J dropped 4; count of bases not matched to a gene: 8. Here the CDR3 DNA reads TGTGCCAGCAGATTGGGGCAGGGGGGCTATGGCTACACCTTC. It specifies CASRLGQGGYGYTF.